The 29 T cell receptor beta chains below all came from one sample that was sequenced in a study of cytomegalovirus exposure and HLA in healthy donors. The repertoire was sequenced with immunoSEQ multiplex PCR; TCRdb's copy has only in-frame clones and lacks some. The sample has fewer than 60,000 clones; about 91% are singletons. What was sequenced was PBMCs. The receptors here all came from a woman aged 18-30 years in good health and CMV-seronegative.

The V gene is TRBV7-8, the J gene TRBJ1-4, with a possible D match to TRBD1 (5 bases). Germline V gene data show CDR1 as SGHVS and CDR2 as FQNEAQ. The CDR3 consists of 12 residues. Trimming shortened V by 5 bases and J by 8 bases, and 9 bases separated the two germline ends. CDR3 region: CASSPRTEKLFF. The CDR3 nucleotides are TGTGCCAGCAGCCCACGGACAGAAAAACTGTTTTTT.

The rearrangement uses TRBV6-1 and TRBJ2-5; 9 bases are shared with TRBD2. Looked up from germline, CDR1 is MNHNS and CDR2 is SASEGT. V was pared by 0 bases and J by 4 bases, with 6 bases of the junction left unmatched. CDR3 length equals 16 residues. CDR3 sequence reads: CASSEALSGRGETQYF. The CDR3 bases are TGTGCCAGCAGTGAAGCGCTTAGCGGGAGAGGAGAGACCCAGTACTTC.

This clone was seen a single time. The CDR3 DNA reads as TGTGCTAGTGGAGCTGGGACAGGGGCTAACTATGGCTACACCTTC. This encodes CASGAGTGANYGYTF. V usage is TRBV12-5 and J usage is TRBJ1-2; 10 bases agree with TRBD1. The CDR3 is made up of 15 amino acids. Germline V gives CDR1 LGHNT, CDR2 FRNRAP. The junction had 4 bases not matched to a gene; V was cut back by 6 bases and J by 0 bases.

CDR3 in amino acids: CASSLGQNEKLFF. The CDR3 DNA reads TGCGCCAGCAGCTTGGGACAGAATGAAAAACTGTTTTTT. V is TRBV5-1 and J is TRBJ1-4, with D tentatively TRBD1 (5 bases). V dropped 0 bases and J dropped 5 bases, with 5 bases sitting between them. Germline V gene lookup returns CDR1 SGHRS and CDR2 YFSETQ. The CDR3 extends over 13 amino acids.

This chain's CDR3 is CASSGRLSGRSYEQYF. CDR3 DNA: TGTGCCAGCAGTGGGCGACTGAGCGGGAGAAGCTACGAGCAGTACTTC. The rearrangement links TRBV27 to TRBJ2-7; TRBD2 aligns across 8 bases. Germline CDR1 reads MNHEY; CDR2 reads SMNVEV (reference sequence). The CDR3 contains 16 residues. V lost 5 bases, J lost 3 bases, and 12 bases stayed unmatched.

The rearrangement joins TRBV2 to TRBJ2-2, with D possibly TRBD1 on 5 matching bases. CDR3 length: 14 amino acids. Deletions cut 7 bases from V and 6 bases from J, with 15 bases between. Germline V gives CDR1 SNHLY, CDR2 FYNNEI. The CDR3 here is CASMFQGRAGELFF. In DNA, the CDR3 is TGTGCCAGCATGTTTCAGGGTAGGGCCGGGGAGCTGTTTTTT.

The chain links TRBV7-2 to TRBJ2-3, with 12 bases fitting TRBD2. Trimming at V came to 5 bases and at J to 2 bases, leaving 5 bases not matched to a gene. The CDR3 runs 16 residues. Per germline, CDR1 SGHTA and CDR2 FQGNSA. CDR3 DNA: TGTGCCAGCAGCGAAAGACTAGCGGGGGACACAGATACGCAGTATTTT. It is translated as CASSERLAGDTDTQYF.

This clone was seen just once. V and J are TRBV5-1 and TRBJ2-3; 10 nucleotides align to TRBD2. The CDR3 consists of 14 residues. Trimming removed 3 bases from V and 3 bases from J; junction bases left unmatched: 1. Germline V gene data show CDR1 as SGHRS and CDR2 as YFSETQ. CDR3 protein: CASSSGLATDTQYF. The CDR3 nucleotides read TGCGCCAGCAGCTCGGGACTAGCGACAGATACGCAGTATTTT.

The chain combines TRBV5-4 with TRBJ1-2; D call uncertain. CDR1 SGHNT and CDR2 YYREEE come from the germline V gene (reference sequence). V lost 0 bases to trimming and J lost 5 bases, with 8 bases between them. The CDR3 length is 13 residues. The CDR3 region is CASSLDSLYGYTF. The CDR3 nucleotides are TGTGCCAGCAGCTTGGACAGCCTATATGGCTACACCTTC.

This clone appeared once. The same CDR3 can be traced to other DNA sequences in this sample. CDR3 amino acids: CSVEGRGRNYGYTF. In DNA, the CDR3 is TGCAGCGTTGAAGGGAGGGGGCGCAACTATGGCTACACCTTC. V and J are TRBV29-1 and TRBJ1-2; TRBD1 agrees at 7 bases. With 1 base clipped from V and 2 bases from J, the junction kept 4 bases outside the gene matches. The CDR3 consists of 14 residues. CDR1 is SQVTM, CDR2 ANQGSEA, per germline.

The rearrangement uses TRBV5-1 and TRBJ1-1; D is uncertain. V was clipped by 1 base and J by 5 bases, with 12 bases between them. The germline gives CDR1 SGHRS, CDR2 YFSETQ. The CDR3 has 14 amino acids. The CDR3 loop is CASSLQPGLTEAFF. In DNA form, the CDR3 reads TGCGCCAGCAGCTTGCAGCCGGGTTTGACTGAAGCTTTCTTT.

This clone appeared once. The chain carries TRBV28 and TRBJ2-5; D might be TRBD1 (6 bases). Germline V gene lookup returns CDR1 MDHEN and CDR2 SYDVKM. Trimming cost V 6 bases and J 1 base, with 18 bases left between them. The CDR3 spans 16 residues. The CDR3 reads CASSRNPRGSQETQYF. CDR3 sequence (DNA): TGTGCCAGCAGCCGAAATCCCAGGGGATCCCAAGAGACCCAGTACTTC.

Ten or more counts support this clone. The chain joins TRBV5-1 to TRBJ2-7; 14 bases match TRBD2. This CDR3 has 18 amino acids. V lost 4 bases and J lost 2; bases outside the gene matches: 11. Germline-derived CDR1 and CDR2 are SGHRS and YFSETQ. The CDR3 bases are TGCGCCAGCAGCCTAGGACTAGCGGGGGGAACGGGAACCTACGAGCAGTACTTC. It translates to CASSLGLAGGTGTYEQYF.

This sequence joins TRBV7-2 and TRBJ1-1; D remains unclear. Germline V lookup: CDR1 SGHTA, CDR2 FQGNSA. The CDR3 contains 14 residues. Trimming stripped 2 bases from V and 3 bases from J, with 10 bases between. This CDR3 reads CASSLFTGYTEAFF. The CDR3 DNA reads TGTGCCAGCAGCTTATTTACGGGTTACACTGAAGCTTTCTTT.

V gene TRBV5-1 combines with J gene TRBJ2-3; possible D gene TRBD2, 5 bases. V was trimmed by 4 bases and J by 2 bases, leaving 5 bases between them. The germline gives CDR1 SGHRS, CDR2 YFSETQ. CDR3 length: 12 residues. The CDR3 is CASSLATDTQYF. The CDR3, as DNA: TGCGCCAGCAGCCTAGCCACAGATACGCAGTATTTT.

The V and J genes are TRBV5-1 and TRBJ2-7, with 10 bases aligning to TRBD2. V was clipped by 3 bases and J by 7 bases; unmatched bases: 10. CDR1 SGHRS and CDR2 YFSETQ come from the germline V gene. The CDR3 extends over 15 amino acids. The CDR3 DNA sequence: TGCGCCAGCAGCTCCCTAGCGGGAGCGTCTTGGGAGCAGTACTTC. It yields the protein CASSSLAGASWEQYF.

The chain couples TRBV28 to TRBJ2-2; no clear D gene. Trimming removed 3 bases from V and 6 bases from J, with 11 bases in between. The CDR3 extends over 14 amino acids. CDR1 is MDHEN and CDR2 is SYDVKM in the germline V gene. The CDR3 region is CASSFPSYSGELFF. The CDR3 coding sequence is TGTGCCAGCAGTTTCCCCAGTTATTCCGGGGAGCTGTTTTTT.

The chain recombines TRBV6-6 with TRBJ1-1, with D perhaps TRBD1 (5 bases). Germline CDR1 and CDR2: MNHNY and SVGAGI (reference sequence). This CDR3 spans 14 amino acids. V dropped 7 bases and J dropped 4 bases, with 16 bases sitting between them. CDR3 nucleotide sequence: TGTGCCAGCATCCAAAGGGGCAAAGGCACTGAAGCTTTCTTT. Translation: CASIQRGKGTEAFF.

The chain employs TRBV7-8 and TRBJ2-7; TRBD1 aligns across 9 bases. The CDR3 has 15 amino acids. Trimming took 2 bases from V and 2 from J; bases not matched to a gene: 4. Germline CDR1 SGHVS, CDR2 FQNEAQ. The CDR3 spells CASSLSGTGTYEQYF. The DNA for the CDR3 is TGTGCCAGCAGCTTAAGCGGGACAGGGACCTACGAGCAGTACTTC.

V usage is TRBV6-4 and J usage is TRBJ2-3; 9 bases fit TRBD2. V trimming: 3 bases; J trimming: 4 bases; junction bases outside the gene matches: 5. Germline-derived CDR1 and CDR2 are MRHNA and SNTAGT. The CDR3 consists of 15 residues. The CDR3 loop reads CASSDGLAGSDTQYF. CDR3 coding DNA: TGTGCCAGCAGTGATGGGCTAGCGGGGTCAGATACGCAGTATTTT.

The CDR3 sequence: CASSKAPKGHSTTNTEAFF. CDR3 DNA: TGTGCCAGCAGCAAAGCGCCAAAGGGACACAGCACCACGAACACTGAAGCTTTCTTT. The chain has TRBV21-1 and TRBJ1-1; the D call in the table, TRBD1, was not verified against the DNA. TRBV21-1 is a pseudogene segment. CDR3 length: 19 amino acids.

The rearrangement links TRBV6-1 to TRBJ2-2; maybe TRBD1 (6 bases). Trimming shortened V by 1 base and J by 6 bases, and 12 bases separated the two germline ends. Germline V gene lookup returns CDR1 MNHNS and CDR2 SASEGT. This CDR3 has 15 residues. Here the CDR3 reads CASSEDWGRAGELFF. CDR3 in DNA: TGTGCCAGCAGTGAAGATTGGGGGCGCGCCGGGGAGCTGTTTTTT.

This chain connects TRBV6-5 to TRBJ1-4; tentative D call: TRBD1 (6 bases). V shed 4 bases and J shed 5 bases, with 14 bases lying between them. The length of the CDR3 is 15 residues. Looked up from germline, CDR1 is MNHEY and CDR2 is SVGAGI. The CDR3 DNA sequence: TGTGCCAGCAGTTCCACCATGGGGGCAAATGAAAAACTGTTTTTT. It codes for CASSSTMGANEKLFF.

The rearrangement uses TRBV6-6 and TRBJ2-7, with TRBD2 matching 12 bases. J was trimmed by 7 bases and V by 5 bases; bases with no gene match: 9. The CDR3 loop spans 15 amino acids. Germline V gene sequence: CDR1 MNHNY, CDR2 SVGAGI (reference sequence). CDR3 DNA sequence: TGTGCCAGCAGTCAGTCAGGACTAGCGGGGCGAGAGCAGTACTTC. Its translation: CASSQSGLAGREQYF.

This clone was counted once. The V call is TRBV28, the J call TRBJ2-7, with D unclear. V was clipped by 3 bases and J by 3 bases, with 9 bases between them. The CDR3 has 13 amino acids. Germline V gives CDR1 MDHEN, CDR2 SYDVKM. The CDR3 coding sequence is TGTGCCAGCAGTTTTCTCCAGATCTACGAGCAGTACTTC. This codes for CASSFLQIYEQYF.

Of note for this clone: The same CDR3 also results from other DNA sequences found in this sample. The rearrangement links TRBV2 to TRBJ1-4; 8 nucleotides match TRBD1. V was clipped by 5 bases and J by 7 bases; unmatched bases: 6. Germline V gene lookup returns CDR1 SNHLY and CDR2 FYNNEI. CDR3 length: 14 residues. In DNA, the CDR3 is TGTGCCAGCAGTCCCGACAGGGGTGGTGAAAAACTGTTTTTT. Its protein product is CASSPDRGGEKLFF. Full variable domain (remainder filled in from reference TRBV2 and TRBJ1-4): EPEVTQTPSHQVTQMGQEVILRCVPISNHLYFYWYRQILGQKVEFLVSFYNNEISEKSEIFDDQFSVERPDGSNFTLKIRSTKLEDSAMYFCASSPDRGGEKLFFGSGTQLSVL.

The gene calls are TRBV28 and TRBJ2-5; TRBD2 might be the D (5 bases). The germline CDR1 and CDR2 sequences are MDHEN and SYDVKM. Trimming removed 7 bases from V and 0 bases from J, with 15 bases in between. The CDR3 covers 15 residues. Here the CDR3 DNA reads TGTGCCAGCAAGTTCGGCGGGCAAAACCAAGAGACCCAGTACTTC. Its protein is CASKFGGQNQETQYF.

The chain joins TRBV6-1 to TRBJ1-2, with unresolved D. Trimming shortened V by 1 base and J by 1 base, and 10 bases separated the two germline ends. Germline V lookup: CDR1 MNHNS, CDR2 SASEGT. This CDR3 has 15 residues. The CDR3, as DNA: TGTGCCAGCAGTGAAGGGCCCGGGGTTAACTATGGCTACACCTTC. This encodes CASSEGPGVNYGYTF.

This clone was counted a single time. The CDR3 DNA reads as TGTGCCAGCAGCCCGTACTATTATAGCAATCAGCCCCAGCATTTT. Its translation: CASSPYYYSNQPQHF. This chain uses TRBV7-2 with TRBJ1-5; D is unresolved. CDR1 is SGHTA and CDR2 is FQGNSA in the germline V gene. The CDR3 spans 15 residues. Deletions cut 5 bases from V and 0 bases from J, with 11 bases between.